This T cell receptor (beta chain) was recovered during a study of blood T cell repertoires in COVID-19. Overall study: The samples span acute and convalescent COVID-19 from the United States, Italy and Spain. In each case, the material was cDNA or gDNA derived from T cells, B-cell-depleted T cells, or PBMCs.

The V end lost 6 bases, the J end lost 5 bases, and 10 bases lay between the germline ends. The CDR3 loop spans 11 amino acids. Germline CDR1 is DFQATT and CDR2 is SNEGSKA (reference sequence). Original handling: Amplifying reference gene primers gave estimates of nucleated cell counts. Here immunoSEQ multiplex PCR was the method, and the copy in TCRdb shows in-frame clones only, minus some. D and trimming were read from the DNA, whereas the V and J calls and clone size are those reported in that table. This sample carries some 300,000 clones, more than 75% of them seen once, and the ten largest clones take 1% to 1.5%.

The specimen sequenced was peripheral blood. The receptor comes from a man in his 70s with acute or convalescent COVID-19. The chain is built from TRBV20-1 and TRBJ2-5; tentative D call: TRBD2 (5 bases). CDR3 nucleotide sequence: TGCAGTGCGGAGAGGGAGGAGACCCAGTACTTC. Protein sequence: CSAEREETQYF.